This T cell receptor beta chain appears in the sequencing data of a study of blood T cell repertoires in COVID-19. Generated by immunoSEQ multiplex PCR, the TCRdb table keeps only in-frame clones and is missing some. This table has approximately 300,000 clones, about 92% appearing once. This clonotype originated in a man between 60 and 75 years old who had recovered from COVID-19. Specimen: PBMCs or T cells enriched from blood (not recorded which).

The DNA for the CDR3 is TGTGCCAGTAGTGGACCGGGACAGGGGGCGTGGACCCAGTACTTC. Protein product: CASSGPGQGAWTQYF. The genes are TRBV19 and TRBJ2-5; 12 bases are shared with TRBD1. This CDR3 has 15 residues. V gave up 5 bases and J gave up 7 bases; unmatched junction bases: 8. CDR1 is LNHDA and CDR2 is SQIVND in the germline V gene (reference sequence).